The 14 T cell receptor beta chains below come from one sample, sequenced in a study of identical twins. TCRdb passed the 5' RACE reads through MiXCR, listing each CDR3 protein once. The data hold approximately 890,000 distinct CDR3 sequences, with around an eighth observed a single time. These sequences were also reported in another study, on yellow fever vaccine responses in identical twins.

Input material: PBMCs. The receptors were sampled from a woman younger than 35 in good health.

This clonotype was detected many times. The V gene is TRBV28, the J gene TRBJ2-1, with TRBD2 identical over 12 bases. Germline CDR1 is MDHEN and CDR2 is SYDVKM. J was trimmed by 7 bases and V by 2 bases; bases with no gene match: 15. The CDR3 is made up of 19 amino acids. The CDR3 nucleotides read TGTGCCAGCAGTTTAGGCAGGTCGCCAACTAGCGGGAGGTTTAATGAGCAGTTCTTC. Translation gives CASSLGRSPTSGRFNEQFF.

CDR3 nucleotide sequence: TGTGCCTGCTGTCTGCGCGGGGGACCGATTTTATACACCGGGGAGCTGTTTTTT. Its translation is CACCLRGGPILYTGELFF. The chain joins TRBV3-1 to TRBJ2-2; 7 bases are shared with TRBD2. Germline CDR1 LGHDT, CDR2 YNNKEL (reference sequence). This CDR3 is built from 18 residues. With 11 bases clipped from V and 3 bases from J, the junction kept 21 bases outside the gene matches.

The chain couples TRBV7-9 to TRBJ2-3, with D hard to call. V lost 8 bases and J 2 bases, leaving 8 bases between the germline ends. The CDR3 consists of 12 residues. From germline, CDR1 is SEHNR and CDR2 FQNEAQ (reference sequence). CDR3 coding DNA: TGTGCCAGCCATAAAGACACAGATACGCAGTATTTT. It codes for CASHKDTDTQYF.

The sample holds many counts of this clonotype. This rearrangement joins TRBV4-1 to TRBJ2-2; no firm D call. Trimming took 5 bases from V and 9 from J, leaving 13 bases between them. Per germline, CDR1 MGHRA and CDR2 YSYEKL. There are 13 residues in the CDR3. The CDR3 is CASSRVGGRELFF. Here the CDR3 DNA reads TGCGCCAGCAGCAGGGTGGGTGGCCGGGAGCTGTTTTTT.

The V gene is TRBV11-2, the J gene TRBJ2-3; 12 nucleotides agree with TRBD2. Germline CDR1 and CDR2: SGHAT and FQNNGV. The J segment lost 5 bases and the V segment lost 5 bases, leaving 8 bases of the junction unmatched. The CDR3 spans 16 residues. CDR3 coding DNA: TGTGCCAGCAGCCTTTGGACTAGCGGGATTGGAGATACGCAGTATTTT. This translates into CASSLWTSGIGDTQYF. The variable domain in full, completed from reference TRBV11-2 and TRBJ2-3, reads EAGVAQSPRYKIIEKRQSVAFWCNPISGHATLYWYQQILGQGPKLLIQFQNNGVVDDSQLPKDRFSAERLKGVDSTLKIQPAKLEDSAVYLCASSLWTSGIGDTQYFGPGTRLTVL.

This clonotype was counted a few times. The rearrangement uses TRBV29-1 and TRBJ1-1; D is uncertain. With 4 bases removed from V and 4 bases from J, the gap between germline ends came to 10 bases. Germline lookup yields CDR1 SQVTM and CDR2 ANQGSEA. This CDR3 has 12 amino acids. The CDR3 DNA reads TGCAGCGTTGTTGGGGAGGTCACTGAAGCTTTCTTT. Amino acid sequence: CSVVGEVTEAFF.

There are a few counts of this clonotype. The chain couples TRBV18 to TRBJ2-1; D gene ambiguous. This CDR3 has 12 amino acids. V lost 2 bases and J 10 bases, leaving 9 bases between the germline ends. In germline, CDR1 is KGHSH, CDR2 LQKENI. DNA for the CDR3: TGTGCCAGCTCACCAGAGTTTACAGAGCAGTTCTTC. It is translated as CASSPEFTEQFF.

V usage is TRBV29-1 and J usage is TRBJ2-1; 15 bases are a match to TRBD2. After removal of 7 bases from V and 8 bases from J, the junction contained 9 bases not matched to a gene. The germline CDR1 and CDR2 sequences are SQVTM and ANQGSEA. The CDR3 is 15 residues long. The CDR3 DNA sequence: TGCAGCGGAAGGACTAGCGGGAGGGCCGTGGATGAGCAGTTCTTC. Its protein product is CSGRTSGRAVDEQFF.

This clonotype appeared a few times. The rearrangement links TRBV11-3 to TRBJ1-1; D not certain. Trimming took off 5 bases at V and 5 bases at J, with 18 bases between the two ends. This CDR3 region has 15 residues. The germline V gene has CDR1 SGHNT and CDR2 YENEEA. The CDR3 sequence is CASSRGQVVRTEAFF. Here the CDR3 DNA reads TGTGCCAGCAGCCGAGGTCAGGTAGTAAGGACTGAAGCTTTCTTT. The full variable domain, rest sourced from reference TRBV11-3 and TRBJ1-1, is EAGVVQSPRYKIIEKKQPVAFWCNPISGHNTLYWYLQNLGQGPELLIRYENEEAVDDSQLPKDRFSAERLKGVDSTLKIQPAELGDSAVYLCASSRGQVVRTEAFFGQGTRLTVV.

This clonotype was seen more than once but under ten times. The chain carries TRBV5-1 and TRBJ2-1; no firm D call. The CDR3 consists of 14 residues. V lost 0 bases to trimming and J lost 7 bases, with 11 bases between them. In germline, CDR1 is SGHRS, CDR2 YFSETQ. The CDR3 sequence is CASSLEGIRNEQFF. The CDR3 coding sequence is TGCGCCAGCAGCTTGGAAGGGATAAGGAATGAGCAGTTCTTC.

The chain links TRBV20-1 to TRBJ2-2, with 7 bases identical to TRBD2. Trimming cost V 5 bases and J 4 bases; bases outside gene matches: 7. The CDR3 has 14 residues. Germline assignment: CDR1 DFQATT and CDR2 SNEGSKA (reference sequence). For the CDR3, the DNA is TGCAGTGCTTCCCCGGGACTACTCACCGGGGAGCTGTTTTTT. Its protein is CSASPGLLTGELFF.

In DNA, the CDR3 is TGCAGCGTCGGGGACCTGTCTGCAGGGAACAATGAGCAGTTCTTC. Its protein is CSVGDLSAGNNEQFF. The chain has TRBV29-1 and TRBJ2-1; the D call may be TRBD1 or TRBD2 (5 bases each). The CDR3 extends over 15 amino acids. The V and J ends lost 6 bases and 5 bases respectively, with 20 bases between them. Germline V gene lookup returns CDR1 SQVTM and CDR2 ANQGSEA.

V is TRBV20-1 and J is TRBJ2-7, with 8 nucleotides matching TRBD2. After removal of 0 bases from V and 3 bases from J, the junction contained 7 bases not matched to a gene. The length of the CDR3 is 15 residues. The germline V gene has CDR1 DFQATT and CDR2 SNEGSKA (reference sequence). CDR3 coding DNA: TGCAGTGCTAGAGATTCGGGAGGGGAGCTCTACGAGCAGTACTTC. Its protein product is CSARDSGGELYEQYF.

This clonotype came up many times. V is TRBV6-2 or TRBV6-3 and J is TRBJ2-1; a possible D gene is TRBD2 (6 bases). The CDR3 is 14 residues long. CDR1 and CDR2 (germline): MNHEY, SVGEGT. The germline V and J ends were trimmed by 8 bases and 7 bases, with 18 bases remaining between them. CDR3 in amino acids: CASDKGLNWNEQFF. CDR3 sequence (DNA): TGTGCCAGCGATAAGGGACTCAATTGGAATGAGCAGTTCTTC.